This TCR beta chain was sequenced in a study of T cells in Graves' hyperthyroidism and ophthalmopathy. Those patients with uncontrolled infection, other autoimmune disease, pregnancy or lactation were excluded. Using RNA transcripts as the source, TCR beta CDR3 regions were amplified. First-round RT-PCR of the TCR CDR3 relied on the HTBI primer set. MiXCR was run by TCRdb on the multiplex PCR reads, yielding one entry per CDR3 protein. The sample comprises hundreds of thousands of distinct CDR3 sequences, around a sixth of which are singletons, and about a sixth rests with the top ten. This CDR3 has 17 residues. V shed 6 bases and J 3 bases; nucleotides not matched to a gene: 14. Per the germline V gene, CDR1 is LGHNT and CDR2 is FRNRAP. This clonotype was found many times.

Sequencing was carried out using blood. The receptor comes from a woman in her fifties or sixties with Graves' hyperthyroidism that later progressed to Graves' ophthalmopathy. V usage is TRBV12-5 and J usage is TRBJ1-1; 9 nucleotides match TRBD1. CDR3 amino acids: CASGRGTGSQKDTEAFF. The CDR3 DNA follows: TGTGCTAGTGGCCGAGGGACAGGGAGCCAGAAGGACACTGAAGCTTTCTTT.